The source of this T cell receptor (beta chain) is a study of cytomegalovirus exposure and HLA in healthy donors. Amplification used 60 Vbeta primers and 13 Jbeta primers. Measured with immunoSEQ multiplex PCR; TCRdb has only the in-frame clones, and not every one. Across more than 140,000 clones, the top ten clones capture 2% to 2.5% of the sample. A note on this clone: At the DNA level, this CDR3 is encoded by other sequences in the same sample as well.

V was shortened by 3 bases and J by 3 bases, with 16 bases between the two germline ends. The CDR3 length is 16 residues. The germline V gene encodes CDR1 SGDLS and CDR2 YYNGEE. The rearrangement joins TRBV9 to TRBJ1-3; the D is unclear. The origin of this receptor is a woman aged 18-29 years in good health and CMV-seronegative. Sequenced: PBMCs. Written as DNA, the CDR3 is TGTGCCAGCAGCGCACGAGGGAGGCCCGATGGAAACACCATATATTTT. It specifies CASSARGRPDGNTIYF.